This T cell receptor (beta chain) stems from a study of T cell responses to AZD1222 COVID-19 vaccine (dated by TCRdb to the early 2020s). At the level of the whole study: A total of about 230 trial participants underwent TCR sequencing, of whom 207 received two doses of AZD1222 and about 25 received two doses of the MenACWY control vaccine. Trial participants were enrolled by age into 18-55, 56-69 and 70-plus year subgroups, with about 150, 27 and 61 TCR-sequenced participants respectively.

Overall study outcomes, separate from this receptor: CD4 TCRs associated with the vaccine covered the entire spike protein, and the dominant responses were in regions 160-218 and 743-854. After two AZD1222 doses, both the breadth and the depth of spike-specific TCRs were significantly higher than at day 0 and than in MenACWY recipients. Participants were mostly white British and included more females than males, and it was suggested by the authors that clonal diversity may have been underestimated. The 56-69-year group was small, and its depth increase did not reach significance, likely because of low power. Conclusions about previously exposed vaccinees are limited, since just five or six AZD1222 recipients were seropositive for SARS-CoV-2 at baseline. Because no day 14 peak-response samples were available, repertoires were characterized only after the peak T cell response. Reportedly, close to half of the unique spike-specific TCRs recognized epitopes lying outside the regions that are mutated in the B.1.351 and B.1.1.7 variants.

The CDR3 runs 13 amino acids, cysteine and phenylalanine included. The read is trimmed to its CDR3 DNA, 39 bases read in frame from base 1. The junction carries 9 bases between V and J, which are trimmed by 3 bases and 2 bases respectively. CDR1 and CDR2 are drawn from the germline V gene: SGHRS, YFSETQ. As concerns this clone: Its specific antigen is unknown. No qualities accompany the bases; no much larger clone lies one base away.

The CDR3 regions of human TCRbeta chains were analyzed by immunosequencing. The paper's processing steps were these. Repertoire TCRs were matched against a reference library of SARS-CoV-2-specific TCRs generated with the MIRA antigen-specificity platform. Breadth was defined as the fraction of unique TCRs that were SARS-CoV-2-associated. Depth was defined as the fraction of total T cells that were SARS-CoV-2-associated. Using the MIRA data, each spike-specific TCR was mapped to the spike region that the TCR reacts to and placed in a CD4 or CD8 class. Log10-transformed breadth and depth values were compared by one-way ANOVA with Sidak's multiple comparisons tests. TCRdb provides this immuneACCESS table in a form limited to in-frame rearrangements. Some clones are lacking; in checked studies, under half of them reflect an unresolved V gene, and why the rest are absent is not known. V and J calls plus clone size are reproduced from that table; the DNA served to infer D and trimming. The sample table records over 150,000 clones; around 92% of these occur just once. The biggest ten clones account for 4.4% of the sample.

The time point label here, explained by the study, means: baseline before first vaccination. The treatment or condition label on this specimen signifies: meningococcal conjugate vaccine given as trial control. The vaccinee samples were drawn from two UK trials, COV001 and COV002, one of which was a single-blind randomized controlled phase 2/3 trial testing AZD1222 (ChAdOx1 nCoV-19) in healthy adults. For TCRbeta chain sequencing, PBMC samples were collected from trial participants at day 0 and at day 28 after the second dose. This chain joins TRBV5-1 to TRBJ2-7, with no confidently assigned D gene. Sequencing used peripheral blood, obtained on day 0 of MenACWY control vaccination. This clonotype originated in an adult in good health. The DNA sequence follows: TGCGCCAGCAGCTATGACGCAGCCTACGAGCAGTACTTC. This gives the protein CASSYDAAYEQYF. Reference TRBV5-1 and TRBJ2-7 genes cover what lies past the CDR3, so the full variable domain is KAGVTQTPRYLIKTRGQQVTLSCSPISGHRSVSWYQQTPGQGLQFLFEYFSETQRNKGNFPGRFSGRQFSNSRSEMNVSTLELGDSALYLCASSYDAAYEQYFGPGTRLTVT.